The 9 T cell receptor beta chains below come from one sample, sequenced in a study of molecular identifiers for immune sequencing clone quantification. TCRdb ran MiXCR on the PCR reads and lists one entry per CDR3 protein. Among 8,500 to 11,000 distinct CDR3 sequences, roughly 19% were seen once, and the ten largest hold approximately 2%. The material sequenced was naive CD8+ T cells from blood, with Jurkat cell RNA spiked in. Described subset: FACS-sorted CD8+CD4-CCR7+CD45RA+ naive T cells. These receptors all stem from a human donor in good health. Some libraries in this study had Jurkat cell RNA spiked in.

This clonotype was recorded at least ten times. The chain uses TRBV4-1 and TRBJ2-2; D is unclear. Looked up from germline, CDR1 is MGHRA and CDR2 is YSYEKL. The length of the CDR3 is 14 residues. Trimming took 7 bases from V and 5 from J, leaving 14 bases between them. The chain's CDR3 is CASKLGSLTGELFF. The CDR3 region has the DNA TGCGCCAGCAAATTAGGGTCGTTGACCGGGGAGCTGTTTTTT.

Comments on this clonotype: This may come from a read error, since a much larger clone is one base off. The CDR3 bases are TGCAGCGTTGTCCTTTTGACAGATACGCAGCATTTT. Its protein is CSVVLLTDTQHF. V usage is TRBV29-1 and J usage is TRBJ2-3; D may be TRBD1 (5 bases). The DNA end is more similar to TRBJ1-5, so the J call may be wrong. The CDR3 consists of 12 residues. Germline values: CDR1 SQVTM, CDR2 ANQGSEA.

To note about this clonotype: A read error may explain this, as a much larger clone is one base away. This chain links TRBV11-2 with TRBJ1-1, with no clear D. The germline gives CDR1 SGHAT, CDR2 FQNNGV. The length of the CDR3 is 14 residues. In DNA form, the CDR3 reads TGTGCCAGCAGCCCCGGTCAGGCTCACACTGAAACTTTCTTT. Encoded protein: CASSPGQAHTETFF.

Ten or more counts support this clonotype. CDR3 nucleotide sequence: TGTGCCAGCATGAGCTCCTACGAGCAGTACTTC. Its protein product is CASMSSYEQYF. The gene calls are TRBV27 and TRBJ2-7; no firm D call. The CDR3 covers 11 residues. Per the germline V gene, CDR1 is MNHEY and CDR2 is SMNVEV (reference sequence). V was clipped by 7 bases and J by 0 bases, with 4 bases between them.

The table lists this clonotype with many counts. The rearrangement links TRBV25-1 to TRBJ2-5; TRBD2 might be the D (7 bases). V was shortened by 2 bases and J by 4 bases, with 14 bases between the two germline ends. CDR3 length equals 15 residues. The V gene's germline CDR1 is MGHDK and CDR2 SYGVNS. The CDR3 protein is CASSEGGAWGETQYF. CDR3 coding DNA: TGTGCCAGCAGTGAAGGGGGGGCCTGGGGAGAGACCCAGTACTTC.

Worth noting for this clonotype: Germline and junction disagree at one end, which may indicate a read error. The V call is TRBV23-1, the J call TRBJ2-3; 14 bases are shared with TRBD2. TRBV23-1 qualifies as an ORF whose function is uncertain. CDR3 length: 17 amino acids. The DNA of the CDR3 is TGCGCCGGCAGTCCACGGACTAGCGGGAGGTTTACAGATACGCAGTATTTC. This codes for CAGSPRTSGRFTDTQYF.

The chain couples TRBV29-1 to TRBJ1-2; weak D call: TRBD1 (5 bases). CDR3 length equals 11 residues. Germline CDR1 reads SQVTM; CDR2 reads ANQGSEA. Trimming removed 7 bases at V and 3 bases at J, with 9 bases between. In DNA, the CDR3 is TGCAGCGCCGCGGGGGACTATGGCTACACCTTC. Its protein product is CSAAGDYGYTF.

The sample holds many counts of this clonotype. V gene TRBV28 combines with J gene TRBJ1-1, with 10 bases aligning to TRBD1. The V gene's germline CDR1 is MDHEN and CDR2 SYDVKM. V trimming: 2 bases; J trimming: 5 bases; junction bases outside the gene matches: 5. The length of the CDR3 is 15 residues. The CDR3 here is CASSLIRTGGTEAFF. The CDR3 nucleotides read TGTGCCAGCAGTTTAATCAGGACAGGGGGGACTGAAGCTTTCTTT.

This CDR3 is CATKAGTLSYEQYF. DNA of the CDR3: TGTGCCACTAAAGCCGGGACTCTCTCCTACGAGCAGTACTTC. The chain combines TRBV19 with TRBJ2-7; tentative D call: TRBD2 (6 bases). Trimming took off 10 bases at V and 0 bases at J, with 16 bases between the two ends. The CDR3 consists of 14 residues. Germline V lookup: CDR1 LNHDA, CDR2 SQIVND (reference sequence).